Listed below are T cell receptor beta chains from one sample, sequenced in a study of control samples from healthy donors and cancer patients. The data were produced by immunoSEQ multiplex PCR, yet TCRdb's version contains in-frame clones alone and is incomplete. The top ten clones hold about 8.7% of a sample with 95,000 to 150,000 clones, around 86% of them seen once. What was sequenced was blood. These receptors originate from a man aged 35 to 55 in good health. The CDR3 runs from the conserved cysteine through the conserved F or W.

V gene	J gene	CDR3 protein
TRBV19	TRBJ1-2	CASRRQGFYGYTF
TRBV7-2	TRBJ2-5	CASSFRQGASGTQYF
TRBV6-2/TRBV6-3	TRBJ1-2	CASRPPRVNYGYTF
TRBV7-9	TRBJ1-5	CASSLGAGINQPQHF
TRBV7-9	TRBJ1-2	CASSPIEGHGSYGYTF
TRBV12-3/TRBV12-4	TRBJ1-3	CATPLGNTIYF
TRBV2	TRBJ2-3	CASRVGTPTDTQYF
TRBV9	TRBJ1-2	CASSVGDNSDGYTF
TRBV9	TRBJ2-3	CASSVGTPIPSTDTQYF
TRBV11-2	TRBJ2-1	CASSLGRVNEQFF
TRBV29-1	TRBJ2-1	CSASGGAHEQFF
TRBV7-9	TRBJ1-2	CASSFPGQDGYTF
TRBV10-1	TRBJ1-2	CASSPRKQGAFNYGYTF
TRBV2	TRBJ1-3	CASSEGDGRVGNTIYF
TRBV2	TRBJ2-7	CASRTPKGTSGVHEQYF
TRBV9	TRBJ1-2	CASSAGGLPTNGYTF
TRBV30	TRBJ2-5	CAWSVGGWARGGTQYF
TRBV11-3	TRBJ2-3	CASSLGPTFTELGTDTQYF
TRBV5-6	TRBJ1-6	CASSFLDREDSPLHF
TRBV7-3	TRBJ2-5	CASSKTFLETQYF
TRBV14	TRBJ2-5	CASSRGNWEETQYF
TRBV19	TRBJ2-3	CASTPRGGSTDTQYF
TRBV6-5	TRBJ1-1	CASSSPGGARTEAFF
TRBV6-2/TRBV6-3	TRBJ1-1	CASSPHPTGGTEAFF
TRBV9	TRBJ1-5	CASSGQGAGQPQHF
TRBV7-9	TRBJ1-1	CASSLWGAGGAGTEAFF
TRBV4-1	TRBJ2-7	CASSQAEGQSYEQYF
TRBV4-3	TRBJ2-3	CASSQVHWRSSTDTQYF